Following are 6 T cell receptor beta chains from one sample sequenced in a study of blood T cell repertoires in COVID-19 (TCRdb year 2020). Library preparation used the immunoSEQ multiplex PCR assay. What TCRdb holds here is the immuneACCESS table cut down to in-frame rearrangements. Part of the clones is not present; checked against another copy, under half of the missing clones reflect an unresolved V gene, and the others are unexplained. The sample profile shows around 500,000 clones; 80% to 90% of them were found once. The top ten hold 3.2% of the sample. Sequencing was carried out using peripheral blood. The receptors shown here come from a human donor in a cohort sampled during active COVID-19.

The chain uses TRBV11-2 and TRBJ2-5, with 7 bases identical to TRBD2. The CDR3 is 15 amino acids. J lost 5 bases, V lost 4 bases, and 10 bases had no gene match. Per the germline V gene, CDR1 is SGHAT and CDR2 is FQNNGV. This CDR3 is CASSSLPGGAETQYF. In nucleotides, the CDR3 is TGTGCCAGCAGCTCCCTTCCGGGGGGAGCGGAGACCCAGTACTTC.

The chain has TRBV30 and TRBJ2-6, with a weak D call TRBD2 (5 bases). Germline lookup yields CDR1 GTSNPN and CDR2 SVGIG (reference sequence). V was pared by 5 bases and J by 1 base, with 9 bases between. CDR3 length equals 14 residues. The CDR3, as DNA: TGTGCCTGGGGCCGAGGGTCTGGGGCCAACGTCCTGACTTTC. Its protein is CAWGRGSGANVLTF.

This clone has ten or more counts. The chain joins TRBV25-1 to TRBJ2-1, with 7 positions matching TRBD2. After removal of 3 bases from V and 8 bases from J, the junction contained 10 bases not matched to a gene. The CDR3 is 15 amino acids. CDR1 MGHDK and CDR2 SYGVNS come from the germline V gene. CDR3 sequence: CASSDGREYVHEQFF. The CDR3 DNA is TGTGCCAGCAGTGACGGGCGGGAGTATGTCCATGAGCAGTTCTTC.

The CDR3 DNA follows: TGTGCCAGCAGCTTACTTCGCGGGGAGCTGTTTTTT. Its translation: CASSLLRGELFF. The J gene is TRBJ2-2, the V gene TRBV13; no clear D. In germline, CDR1 is PRHDT, CDR2 FYEKMQ (reference sequence). The CDR3 is made up of 12 amino acids. Trimming took 2 bases from V and 7 from J, leaving 5 bases between them. The entire variable domain, with the rest obtained from reference TRBV13 and TRBJ2-2, is as follows: AAGVIQSPRHLIKEKRETATLKCYPIPRHDTVYWYQQGPGQDPQFLISFYEKMQSDKGSIPDRFSAQQFSDYHSELNMSSLELGDSALYFCASSLLRGELFFGEGSRLTVL.

This clone was found a few times. The chain links TRBV20-1 to TRBJ2-3; D gene unclear. The V end lost 1 base, the J end lost 4 bases, and 3 bases lay between the germline ends. CDR3 length: 11 residues. CDR1 DFQATT and CDR2 SNEGSKA come from the germline V gene (reference sequence). The CDR3 spells CSARVSDTQYF. CDR3 nucleotide sequence: TGCAGTGCTAGAGTATCAGATACGCAGTATTTT.

For the CDR3, the DNA is TGTGCCAGCAGCGAACCCGGGACAGGGGGGGGTCTTAGCAATCAGCCCCAGCATTTT. This translates into CASSEPGTGGGLSNQPQHF. The chain combines TRBV7-9 with TRBJ1-5; 11 bases are a match to TRBD1. The CDR3 consists of 19 residues. Per the germline V gene, CDR1 is SEHNR and CDR2 is FQNEAQ (reference sequence). V was clipped by 5 bases and J by 0 bases; unmatched bases: 12.